These 32 T cell receptor beta chains were all obtained from the same sample, sequenced in a study of regulatory T cells in long-lasting Graves disease. Both iRepertoire HTBI primers and Arm-PCR of CDR3 regions were used to build the TCR beta libraries. TCRdb itself ran the multiplex PCR reads through MiXCR, one entry per CDR3 protein. The sample includes some 280,000 distinct CDR3 sequences, 20% to 25% of them seen just once. Time point reported: persistent/refractory GD, antithyroid drugs over 5 years with positive TRAb. The authors made the TCR library using RNA they extracted from PBMCs. This specimen was peripheral blood mononuclear cells (PBMCs), taken when the disease was refractory, from a patient treated with antithyroid drugs. The receptors shown here come from a female donor with Graves disease.

The J gene is TRBJ2-2, the V gene TRBV6-2 or TRBV6-3; D is possibly TRBD2 (5 bases). CDR1 and CDR2 (germline): MNHEY, SVGEGT. This CDR3 contains 17 residues. V shed 1 base and J shed 7 bases, with 19 bases lying between them. The CDR3: CASSYFEGERHNGELFF. The CDR3 bases are TGTGCCAGCAGTTACTTTGAGGGAGAAAGGCACAACGGGGAGCTGTTTTTT.

A note on this clonotype: Relative to the germline gene, one junction end is altered; a read error may explain this. This sequence joins TRBV11-1 and TRBJ2-1; D gene uncertain. The CDR3 is 13 amino acids. The germline V gene has CDR1 SGHAT and CDR2 FQDESV (reference sequence). Written as DNA, the CDR3 is TGTGCCAGCAGCTTAAGCTCCAACAATGAGCAGTTCTTC. It translates to CASSLSSNNEQFF.

This chain connects TRBV20-1 to TRBJ1-3; tentative D call: TRBD1 (6 bases). The CDR3 has 13 amino acids. The V and J ends lost 6 bases and 0 bases respectively, with 9 bases between them. Germline loops: CDR1 DFQATT, CDR2 SNEGSKA (reference sequence). DNA of the CDR3: TGCAGTGCCCAACAGGGCTCTGGAAACACCATATATTTT. It specifies CSAQQGSGNTIYF.

This chain links TRBV29-1 with TRBJ1-4; D is possibly TRBD1 (6 bases). CDR3 size: 13 residues. The germline V gene has CDR1 SQVTM and CDR2 ANQGSEA. Trimming cost V 7 bases and J 7 bases, with 16 bases left between them. In DNA form, the CDR3 reads TGCAGCGCTTTAGGGGGGTTGGGTGAAAAACTGTTTTTT. Amino acids: CSALGGLGEKLFF. Supplemented by reference TRBV29-1 and TRBJ1-4, the full variable domain reads SAVISQKPSRDICQRGTSLTIQCQVDSQVTMMFWYRQQPGQSLTLIATANQGSEATYESGFVIDKFPISRPNLTFSTLTVSNMSPEDSSIYLCSALGGLGEKLFFGSGTQLSVL.

The chain joins TRBV30 to TRBJ2-5, with a tentative D call TRBD2 (5 bases). Germline CDR1 reads GTSNPN; CDR2 reads SVGIG (reference sequence). This CDR3 is 15 amino acids long. Trimming took off 0 bases at V and 0 bases at J, with 11 bases between the two ends. The CDR3 coding sequence is TGTGCCTGGAGTGTGAAGGACTGGAACCAAGAGACCCAGTACTTC. Its translation: CAWSVKDWNQETQYF.

The chain joins TRBV20-1 to TRBJ1-5; tentatively, D is TRBD1 (5 bases). The CDR3 totals 15 residues. The germline V gene encodes CDR1 DFQATT and CDR2 SNEGSKA (reference sequence). Trimming pared 6 bases from V and 0 bases from J, leaving 15 bases between. The CDR3 reads CSASGALYSNQPQHF. As DNA, the CDR3 is TGCAGTGCATCCGGGGCCTTATATAGCAATCAGCCCCAGCATTTT.

This clonotype was observed at least ten times. The V call is TRBV28, the J call TRBJ2-5; D could derive from TRBD1 or TRBD2 (5 bases each). Between the trimmed V and J ends, which lost 1 base and 0 bases, there was a span of 12 bases. CDR3 size: 16 residues. CDR1 and CDR2 from the germline V gene are MDHEN and SYDVKM. The CDR3 nucleotides are TGTGCCAGCAGTTTATCCCGGTGGGGGTACCAAGAGACCCAGTACTTC. This encodes CASSLSRWGYQETQYF.

J is TRBJ2-5 and V is TRBV20-1; tentatively, D is TRBD1 or TRBD2 (5 bases each). Germline V gene data show CDR1 as DFQATT and CDR2 as SNEGSKA (reference sequence). This CDR3 comprises 18 residues. The V and J ends lost 4 bases and 0 bases respectively, with 24 bases between them. CDR3 region: CSAKGVIGSFRDQETQYF. Written as DNA, the CDR3 is TGCAGTGCTAAGGGAGTAATCGGAAGCTTCAGGGACCAAGAGACCCAGTACTTC.

This clonotype has only a few counts. The gene calls are TRBV12-3 or TRBV12-4 and TRBJ2-1; 9 bases align to TRBD1. V shed 8 bases and J 5 bases; nucleotides not matched to a gene: 4. This CDR3 has 13 residues. The CDR3 region is CASSGQGNNEQFF. The CDR3 nucleotides are TGTGCCAGCTCCGGACAGGGGAACAATGAGCAGTTCTTC.

CDR3 loop: CSASPAGTGYGYTF. Here the CDR3 DNA reads TGCAGTGCTAGTCCCGCAGGGACTGGCTATGGCTACACCTTC. The chain combines TRBV20-1 with TRBJ2-4, with D possibly being TRBD1 (5 bases). The assigned J gene may be wrong: the sequence end matches TRBJ1-2 better. Germline-derived CDR1 and CDR2 are DFQATT and SNEGSKA (reference sequence). CDR3 length: 14 amino acids.

The chain has TRBV2 and TRBJ2-7; tentative D call: TRBD1 (7 bases). Looked up from germline, CDR1 is SNHLY and CDR2 is FYNNEI. This CDR3 contains 15 residues. Trimming left V 8 bases short and J 1 base short, with 18 bases between. CDR3 loop: CASWEGQGGSYEQYF. Here the CDR3 DNA reads TGTGCCAGCTGGGAAGGCCAGGGGGGTTCCTACGAGCAGTACTTC.

The chain couples TRBV19 to TRBJ1-2; D is ambiguous. The CDR3 loop spans 14 amino acids. Germline V gives CDR1 LNHDA, CDR2 SQIVND (reference sequence). V lost 5 bases to trimming and J lost 3 bases, with 13 bases between them. This CDR3 reads CASSWKGGDYGYTF. The CDR3 nucleotides read TGTGCCAGTAGTTGGAAGGGCGGCGACTATGGCTACACCTTC.

The chain couples TRBV5-1 to TRBJ2-5; a possible D gene is TRBD1 (6 bases). Germline CDR1 and CDR2: SGHRS and YFSETQ. V was shortened by 0 bases and J by 5 bases, with 14 bases between the two germline ends. The CDR3 runs to 15 residues. The CDR3 reads CASSLAGGQFETQYF. The CDR3 nucleotides read TGCGCCAGCAGCTTGGCCGGTGGACAGTTCGAGACCCAGTACTTC.

As for this clonotype: This sequence may be a read error, since a much larger clone differs from it by one base. The chain recombines TRBV7-2 with TRBJ2-7, with D perhaps TRBD2 (5 bases). V lost 6 bases to trimming and J lost 3 bases, with 18 bases between them. The CDR3 extends over 15 amino acids. In germline, CDR1 is SGHTA, CDR2 FQGNSA. The CDR3: CASSYPLGPSYEQYF. The CDR3, as DNA: TGTGCCAGCAGTTACCCACTAGGACCTAGCTACGAGCAGTACTTC. Combining the CDR3 with reference TRBV7-2 and TRBJ2-7 gives the whole variable domain GAGVSQSPSNKVTEKGKDVELRCDPISGHTALYWYRQSLGQGLEFLIYFQGNSAPDKSGLPSDRFSAERTGGSVSTLTIQRTQQEDSAVYLCASSYPLGPSYEQYFGPGTRLTVT.

This rearrangement joins TRBV10-3 to TRBJ1-5; 7 bases line up with TRBD1. V was clipped by 8 bases and J by 6 bases; unmatched bases: 10. Germline V gene lookup returns CDR1 ENHRY and CDR2 SYGVKD. This CDR3 is 14 amino acids long. CDR3 bases: TGTGCCATCGCCCCGACAGGGTTGGGTCAGCCCCAGCATTTT. It is translated as CAIAPTGLGQPQHF.

The chain joins TRBV10-2 to TRBJ2-5, with D perhaps TRBD1 (6 bases). CDR1 and CDR2 (germline): WSHSY, SAAADI. V lost 2 bases and J 5 bases, leaving 9 bases between the germline ends. The CDR3 runs 13 residues. The CDR3, as DNA: TGCGCCAGCAGTGAGACAGGGACCGAGACCCAGTACTTC. It codes for CASSETGTETQYF.

This clonotype was detected only a few times. This chain joins TRBV3-1 and TRBJ2-2; 10 bases agree with TRBD1. This CDR3 has 15 residues. J was trimmed by 7 bases and V by 6 bases; bases with no gene match: 8. Germline V gene lookup returns CDR1 LGHDT and CDR2 YNNKEL (reference sequence). CDR3 region: CASRTGTGAHGELFF. CDR3 sequence (DNA): TGTGCCAGCAGGACCGGGACAGGGGCTCACGGGGAGCTGTTTTTT.

The sample holds many counts of this clonotype. This chain links TRBV7-9 with TRBJ2-7, with TRBD2 matching over 11 bases. The J segment lost 0 bases and the V segment lost 6 bases, leaving 4 bases of the junction unmatched. The CDR3 spans 15 residues. Per the germline V gene, CDR1 is SEHNR and CDR2 is FQNEAQ (reference sequence). The CDR3 region has the DNA TGTGCCAGCAGGCTTCTAGCGGGAGGCTCCTACGAGCAGTACTTC. This encodes CASRLLAGGSYEQYF.

With regard to this clonotype: A much larger clone differs from this one at a single base, so this may be a read error. The chain links TRBV7-8 to TRBJ2-5, with 8 bases that match TRBD1. The germline V gene encodes CDR1 SGHVS and CDR2 FQNEAQ. This CDR3 has 14 residues. This chain's CDR3 is CASGLTAGGGTQYF. The CDR3 DNA is TGTGCCAGCGGCTTAACGGCAGGGGGCGGGACCCAGTACTTC.

The sample holds a few counts of this clonotype. At one of its ends the junction is not consistent with the germline gene, which may arise from a read error. This chain joins TRBV7-2 and TRBJ2-7; the D call may be TRBD1 or TRBD2 (5 bases each). There are 11 residues in the CDR3. The V gene's germline CDR1 is SGHTA and CDR2 FQGNSA. This chain's CDR3 is CASSEGFEQHF. CDR3 sequence (DNA): TGTGCCAGCAGCGAGGGGTTCGAGCAGCACTTC.

The V call is TRBV19, the J call TRBJ2-2; TRBD1 agrees at 9 bases. The CDR3 has 15 amino acids. The ends lost 6 bases at V and 4 bases at J; junction bases unmatched: 6. The V gene's germline CDR1 is LNHDA and CDR2 SQIVND (reference sequence). CDR3 DNA: TGTGCCAGTAGCCCTTCGACAGGGGGCACCGGGGAGCTGTTTTTT. Protein sequence: CASSPSTGGTGELFF.

CDR3 region: CSANRQGDNSPLHF. In DNA form, the CDR3 reads TGCAGTGCTAATAGACAGGGAGATAATTCACCCCTCCACTTT. The chain joins TRBV20-1 to TRBJ1-6; 7 bases line up with TRBD1. CDR1 DFQATT and CDR2 SNEGSKA come from the germline V gene (reference sequence). The length of the CDR3 is 14 residues. The J segment lost 5 bases and the V segment lost 4 bases, leaving 5 bases of the junction unmatched.

This clonotype has more than one count but fewer than ten. The rearrangement joins TRBV6-1 to TRBJ1-3; D ambiguous. Trimming removed 6 bases from V and 0 bases from J, with 9 bases in between. This CDR3 has 14 residues. Germline V lookup: CDR1 MNHNS, CDR2 SASEGT. DNA for the CDR3: TGTGCCAGCAGGCTGGTCTTCTCTGGAAACACCATATATTTT. Residues: CASRLVFSGNTIYF.

The rearrangement links TRBV28 to TRBJ2-2; TRBD2 agrees at 9 bases. Losses at the gene ends were 2 bases for V and 0 bases for J; bases not matched to a gene: 4. Germline V gene data show CDR1 as MDHEN and CDR2 as SYDVKM. This CDR3 spans 17 amino acids. This CDR3 is CASSLTLAGSNTGELFF. The CDR3, as DNA: TGTGCCAGCAGTTTAACCCTAGCGGGATCGAACACCGGGGAGCTGTTTTTT.

This clonotype turned up a few times. This chain connects TRBV14 to TRBJ1-2; TRBD1 aligns across 7 bases. CDR1 and CDR2 from the germline V gene are SGHDN and FVKESK. The CDR3 extends over 16 amino acids. Trimming at V came to 4 bases and at J to 4 bases, leaving 12 bases not matched to a gene. The CDR3 nucleotides read TGTGCCAGCAGCCGGTCTACAACCTCAGGGGGCTATGGCTACACCTTC. Translation: CASSRSTTSGGYGYTF.

This clonotype showed up just a few times. CDR3 region: CASSYLDYSGANVLTF. As DNA, the CDR3 is TGTGCCAGCAGTTACCTAGATTACTCTGGGGCCAACGTCCTGACTTTC. The V gene is TRBV6-5, the J gene TRBJ2-6; D is uncertain. Germline V gives CDR1 MNHEY, CDR2 SVGAGI. V lost 2 bases to trimming and J lost 0 bases, with 8 bases between them. The CDR3 length is 16 residues.

In this sample, this clonotype turned up many times. The chain employs TRBV28 and TRBJ1-5; D is undetermined. The V end was cut by 2 bases, the J end by 2 bases, with 10 bases between. CDR1 and CDR2 (germline): MDHEN, SYDVKM. The CDR3 runs to 15 residues. The CDR3 protein is CASSLNGLGNQPQHF. CDR3 nucleotide sequence: TGTGCCAGCAGTTTAAATGGCCTGGGCAATCAGCCCCAGCATTTT.

There are many counts of this clonotype. The V and J genes are TRBV28 and TRBJ2-7; D ambiguous. From germline, CDR1 is MDHEN and CDR2 SYDVKM. The ends were cut back, 2 bases at V and 4 bases at J, with 9 bases in the middle. This CDR3 has 13 amino acids. The CDR3 reads CASSLTDGYEQYF. DNA of the CDR3: TGTGCCAGCAGTTTAACGGACGGGTACGAGCAGTACTTC.

This clonotype occurred many times. The rearrangement joins TRBV29-1 to TRBJ2-7; the match to TRBD2 covers 12 bases. The CDR3 consists of 13 residues. CDR1 is SQVTM and CDR2 is ANQGSEA in the germline V gene. V dropped 6 bases and J dropped 5; count of bases not matched to a gene: 5. CDR3 nucleotides: TGCAGCGTGACTAGCGGGAGCGTCAACGAGCAGTACTTC. Protein product: CSVTSGSVNEQYF.

Ten or more counts support this clonotype. This chain links TRBV6-5 with TRBJ1-1; D is unresolved. Trimming removed 2 bases at V and 7 bases at J, with 14 bases between. CDR1 and CDR2 (germline): MNHEY, SVGAGI. The CDR3 is 14 residues long. CDR3 DNA: TGTGCCAGCAGTTACCTCGGGAGACCATATGAAGCTTTCTTT. This translates into CASSYLGRPYEAFF.

This clonotype was picked up a small number of times. Here the CDR3 DNA reads TGTGCCAGCAGTTTATCGAGGGTGAGGGGGGGCTTTGGCGGCTACACCTTC. This codes for CASSLSRVRGGFGGYTF. The J gene is TRBJ1-2, the V gene TRBV27, with D possibly matching TRBD1 (6 bases). The CDR3 is 17 residues long. The V end was cut by 0 bases, the J end by 8 bases, with 22 bases between. Germline loops: CDR1 MNHEY, CDR2 SMNVEV (reference sequence).

This chain joins TRBV24-1 and TRBJ2-1; 11 nucleotides agree with TRBD2. Germline V gene data show CDR1 as KGHDR and CDR2 as SFDVKD. J lost 5 bases, V lost 3 bases, and 5 bases had no gene match. The CDR3 totals 16 residues. CDR3 amino acids: CATSDRLAGKNNEQFF. Written as DNA, the CDR3 is TGTGCCACCAGTGATAGACTAGCGGGAAAGAACAATGAGCAGTTCTTC.